This TCR beta chain was identified in a study of CD8+ T cells in alopecia areata. General study findings and limits: For lesional scalp, especially alopecia totalis/universalis, clonality was higher than in normal scalp.

This clone was counted a few times. Its antigen is as yet unknown. TCR sequencing used cDNA made by reverse transcription of extracted RNA. The method was immunoSEQ multiplex PCR; TCRdb's version includes in-frame clones alone and lacks a portion of them. The sample has under 150,000 clones; 62% are singletons. The CDR3 has 11 amino acids. V was pared by 2 bases and J by 7 bases, with 4 bases between. Germline CDR1 and CDR2: SGHNT and YYREEE (reference sequence). The receptor comes from a human donor in good health. Sequencing was carried out using CD8+ T cells sorted from blood. V gene TRBV5-4 combines with J gene TRBJ2-4; D gene ambiguous. In DNA form, the CDR3 reads TGTGCCAGCAGCTTCGGGAACATTCAGTACTTC. Residues: CASSFGNIQYF.